This T cell receptor beta chain was captured in a study of metastatic and nonmetastatic thyroid tumors. Looking at the study overall: Where malignant and benign thyroid patients were concerned, repertoires were compared across blood and tumor or nodule tissue. Points from the study as a whole: Benign nodules reportedly had significantly lower TCR beta diversity than malignant thyroid tumors in blood and tumor.

Thyroid surgery was performed in patients who had received no treatment beforehand. This clone occurred many times. What it binds is unknown. The V gene's germline CDR1 is LNHDA and CDR2 SQIVND (reference sequence). The CDR3 consists of 17 residues. V lost 3 bases, J lost 0 bases, and 16 bases lay in between. Per the authors' pipeline: In papillary thyroid cancer, a distant-metastasis classifier was built using CDR3 differences across clinicopathological groups. MiXCR was used by TCRdb to re-call the PCR reads. These V and J calls originate from TCRdb's pipeline instead of the authors' own analysis. This table has about 45,000 clones, roughly 3.1% appearing once.

The clonotype originates from a female donor with papillary thyroid cancer or a benign thyroid nodule (not recorded which). Some clones in this sample may be carry-over from other donors' samples. Sequencing was done on a sample of blood. This chain uses TRBV19 with TRBJ2-3; D ambiguous. The CDR3, as DNA: TGTGCCAGTAGTATTGAAGGTTCTGGGTCCAGCACAGATACGCAGTATTTT. Translated, it gives CASSIEGSGSSTDTQYF.